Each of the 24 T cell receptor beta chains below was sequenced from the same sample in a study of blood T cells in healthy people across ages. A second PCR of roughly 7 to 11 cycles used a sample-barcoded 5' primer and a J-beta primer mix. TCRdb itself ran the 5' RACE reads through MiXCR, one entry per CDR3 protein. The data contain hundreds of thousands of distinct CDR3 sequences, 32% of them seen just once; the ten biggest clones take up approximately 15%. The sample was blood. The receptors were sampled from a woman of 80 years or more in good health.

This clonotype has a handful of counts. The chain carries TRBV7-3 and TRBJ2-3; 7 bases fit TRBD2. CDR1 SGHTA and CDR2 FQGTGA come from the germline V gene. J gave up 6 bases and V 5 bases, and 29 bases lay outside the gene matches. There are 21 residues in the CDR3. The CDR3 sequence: CASSIPGWQGLGGVQGDTQYF. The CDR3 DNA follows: TGTGCCAGCAGCATACCCGGGTGGCAGGGCTTGGGGGGGGTGCAAGGGGATACGCAGTATTTT.

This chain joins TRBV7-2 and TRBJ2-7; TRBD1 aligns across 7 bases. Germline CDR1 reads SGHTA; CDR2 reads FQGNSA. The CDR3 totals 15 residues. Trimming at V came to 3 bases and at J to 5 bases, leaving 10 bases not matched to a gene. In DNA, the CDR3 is TGTGCCAGCAGCTTTAAGGGAGACAGGGCAAACGAGCAGTACTTC. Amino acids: CASSFKGDRANEQYF.

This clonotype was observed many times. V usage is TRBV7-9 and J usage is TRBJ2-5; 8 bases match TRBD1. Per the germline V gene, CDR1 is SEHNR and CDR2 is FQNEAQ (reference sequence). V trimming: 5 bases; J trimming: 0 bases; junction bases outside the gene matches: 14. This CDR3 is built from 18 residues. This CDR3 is CASSNTGGRLPYQETQYF. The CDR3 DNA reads TGTGCCAGCAGCAATACAGGGGGGCGTCTTCCCTACCAAGAGACCCAGTACTTC.

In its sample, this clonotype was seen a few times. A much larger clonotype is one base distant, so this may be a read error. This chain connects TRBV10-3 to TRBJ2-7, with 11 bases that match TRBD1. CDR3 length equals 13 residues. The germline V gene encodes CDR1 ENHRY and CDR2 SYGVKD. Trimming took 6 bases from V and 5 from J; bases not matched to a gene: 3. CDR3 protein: CAIRRTGGHEQYF. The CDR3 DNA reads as TGTGCCATCAGGAGGACAGGGGGCCACGAGCAGTACTTC.

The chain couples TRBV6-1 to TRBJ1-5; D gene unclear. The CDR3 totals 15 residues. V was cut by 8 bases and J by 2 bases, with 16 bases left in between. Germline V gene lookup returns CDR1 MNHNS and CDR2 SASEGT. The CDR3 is CASSGGSSGNQPQHF. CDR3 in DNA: TGTGCCAGCTCTGGCGGGAGTAGTGGCAATCAGCCCCAGCATTTT.

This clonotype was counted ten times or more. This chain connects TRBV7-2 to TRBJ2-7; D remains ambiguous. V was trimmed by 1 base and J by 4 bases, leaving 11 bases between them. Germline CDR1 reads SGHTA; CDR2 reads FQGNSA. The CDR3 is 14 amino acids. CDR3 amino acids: CASSLDMGGYEQYF. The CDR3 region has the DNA TGTGCCAGCAGCTTAGATATGGGCGGATACGAGCAGTACTTC.

The CDR3 DNA is TGTGCCAGCAGCTTGGGAGTACTTAATTCACCCCTCCACTTT. Protein product: CASSLGVLNSPLHF. The rearrangement uses TRBV7-3 and TRBJ1-6; the D is unclear. This CDR3 is built from 14 residues. Germline CDR1 SGHTA, CDR2 FQGTGA. V lost 3 bases, J lost 6 bases, and 9 bases lay in between.

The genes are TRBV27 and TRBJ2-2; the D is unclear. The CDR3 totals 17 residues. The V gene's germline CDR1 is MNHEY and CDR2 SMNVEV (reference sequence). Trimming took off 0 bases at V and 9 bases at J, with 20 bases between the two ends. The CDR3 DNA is TGTGCCAGCAGTTTATCACCCACTTCCTTGGACGGGTGGGAGCTGTTTTTT. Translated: CASSLSPTSLDGWELFF.

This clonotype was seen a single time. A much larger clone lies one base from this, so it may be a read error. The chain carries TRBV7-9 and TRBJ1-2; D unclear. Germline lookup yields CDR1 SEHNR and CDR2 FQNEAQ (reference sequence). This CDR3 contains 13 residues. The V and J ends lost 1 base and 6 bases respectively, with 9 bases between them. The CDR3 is CASSLGAWDGYTF. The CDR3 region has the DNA TGTGCCAGCAGCTTAGGGGCGTGGGATGGCTACACCTTC.

This CDR3 reads CASSPGTEGREQFF. The CDR3 region has the DNA TGCGCCAGCAGCCCCGGGACGGAGGGTCGTGAGCAGTTCTTC. This sequence joins TRBV5-1 and TRBJ2-1; possibly TRBD2 for D (6 bases). V dropped 4 bases and J dropped 9 bases, with 17 bases sitting between them. This CDR3 contains 14 residues. Germline CDR1 is SGHRS and CDR2 is YFSETQ.

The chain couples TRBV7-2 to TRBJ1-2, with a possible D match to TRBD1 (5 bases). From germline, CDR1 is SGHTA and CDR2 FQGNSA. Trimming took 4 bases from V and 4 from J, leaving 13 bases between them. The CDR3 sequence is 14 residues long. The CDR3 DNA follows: TGTGCCAGCAGCTCCGGGACTTATGGCTATGGCTACACCTTC. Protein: CASSSGTYGYGYTF.

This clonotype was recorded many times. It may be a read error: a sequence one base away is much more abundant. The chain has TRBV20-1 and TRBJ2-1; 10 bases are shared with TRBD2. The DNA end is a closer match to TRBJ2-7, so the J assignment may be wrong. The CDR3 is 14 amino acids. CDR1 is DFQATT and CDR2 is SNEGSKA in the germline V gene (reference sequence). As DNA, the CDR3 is TGCAGTGCTAAAACTAGCGGGGTCTACAATGAGCAGTACTTC. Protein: CSAKTSGVYNEQYF.

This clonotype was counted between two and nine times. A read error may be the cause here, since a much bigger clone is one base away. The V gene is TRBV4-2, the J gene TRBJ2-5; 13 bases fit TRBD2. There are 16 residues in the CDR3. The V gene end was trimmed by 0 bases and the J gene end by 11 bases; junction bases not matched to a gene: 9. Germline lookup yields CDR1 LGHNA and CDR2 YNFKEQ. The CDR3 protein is CASSQEGLAGINEQYF. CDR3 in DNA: TGTGCCAGCAGCCAAGAGGGACTAGCGGGGATCAATGAGCAGTACTTC.

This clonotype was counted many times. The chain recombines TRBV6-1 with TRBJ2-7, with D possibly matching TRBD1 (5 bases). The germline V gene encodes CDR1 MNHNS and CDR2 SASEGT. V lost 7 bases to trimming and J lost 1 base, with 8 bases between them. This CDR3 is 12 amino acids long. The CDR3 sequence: CASTTGSYEQYF. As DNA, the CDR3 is TGTGCCAGCACTACAGGATCCTACGAGCAGTACTTC.

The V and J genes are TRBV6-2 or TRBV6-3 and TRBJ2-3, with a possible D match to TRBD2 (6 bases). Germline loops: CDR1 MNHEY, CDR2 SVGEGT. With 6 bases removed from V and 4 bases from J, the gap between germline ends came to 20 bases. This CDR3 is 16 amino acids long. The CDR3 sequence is CASSRREQGGADTQYF. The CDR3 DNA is TGTGCCAGCAGCCGACGGGAGCAGGGTGGGGCAGATACGCAGTATTTT.

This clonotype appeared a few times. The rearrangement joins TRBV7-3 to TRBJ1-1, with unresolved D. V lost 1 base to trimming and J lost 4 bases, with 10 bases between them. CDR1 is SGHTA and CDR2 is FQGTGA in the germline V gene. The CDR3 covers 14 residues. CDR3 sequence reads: CASSLSGKGTEAFF. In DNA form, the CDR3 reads TGTGCCAGCAGCTTAAGTGGGAAGGGCACTGAAGCTTTCTTT.

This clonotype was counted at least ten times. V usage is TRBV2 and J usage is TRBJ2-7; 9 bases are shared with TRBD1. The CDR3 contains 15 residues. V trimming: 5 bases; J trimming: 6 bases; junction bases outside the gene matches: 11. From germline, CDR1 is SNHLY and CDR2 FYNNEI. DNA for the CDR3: TGTGCCAGCAGTCCCATGACAGGGGGTAGAGGCGAGCAGTACTTC. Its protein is CASSPMTGGRGEQYF.

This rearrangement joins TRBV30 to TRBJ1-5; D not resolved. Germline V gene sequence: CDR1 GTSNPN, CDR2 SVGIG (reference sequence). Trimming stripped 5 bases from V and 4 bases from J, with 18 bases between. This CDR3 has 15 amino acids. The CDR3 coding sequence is TGTGCCTGGGGTGAGGGATCCTTGGGTAATCAGCCCCAGCATTTT. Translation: CAWGEGSLGNQPQHF.

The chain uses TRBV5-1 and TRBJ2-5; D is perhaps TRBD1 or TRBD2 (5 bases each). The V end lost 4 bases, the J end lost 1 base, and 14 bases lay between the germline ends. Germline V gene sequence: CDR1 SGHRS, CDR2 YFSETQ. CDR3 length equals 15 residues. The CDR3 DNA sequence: TGCGCCAGCAGCATGAGGGGCCTCCCCCAAGAGACCCAGTACTTC. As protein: CASSMRGLPQETQYF.

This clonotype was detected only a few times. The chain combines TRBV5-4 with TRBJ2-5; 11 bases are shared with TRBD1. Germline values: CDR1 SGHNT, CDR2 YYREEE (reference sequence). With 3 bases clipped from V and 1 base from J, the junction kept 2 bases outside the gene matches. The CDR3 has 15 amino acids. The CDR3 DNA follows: TGTGCCAGCAGCTGGGACAGGGGGTCCCAAGAGACCCAGTACTTC. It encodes CASSWDRGSQETQYF. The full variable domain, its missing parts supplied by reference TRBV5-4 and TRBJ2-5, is ETGVTQSPTHLIKTRGQQVTLRCSSQSGHNTVSWYQQALGQGPQFIFQYYREEENGRGNFPPRFSGLQFPNYSSELNVNALELDDSALYLCASSWDRGSQETQYFGPGTRLLVL.

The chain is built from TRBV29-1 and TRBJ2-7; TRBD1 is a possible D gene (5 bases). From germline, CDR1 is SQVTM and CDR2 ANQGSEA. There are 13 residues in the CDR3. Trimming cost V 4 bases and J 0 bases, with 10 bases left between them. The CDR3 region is CSVGTSYSYEQYF. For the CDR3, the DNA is TGCAGCGTTGGGACAAGCTACTCCTACGAGCAGTACTTC.

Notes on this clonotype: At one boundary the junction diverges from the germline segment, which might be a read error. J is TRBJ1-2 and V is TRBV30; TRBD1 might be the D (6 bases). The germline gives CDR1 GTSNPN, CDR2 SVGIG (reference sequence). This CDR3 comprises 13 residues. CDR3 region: CAWSSGANYGHTF. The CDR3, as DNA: TGTGCCTGGAGCTCAGGGGCCAACTATGGCCACACCTTC.

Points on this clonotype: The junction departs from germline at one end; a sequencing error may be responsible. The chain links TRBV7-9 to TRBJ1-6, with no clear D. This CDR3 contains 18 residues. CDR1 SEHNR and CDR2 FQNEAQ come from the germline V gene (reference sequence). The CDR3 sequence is CAGSFKGRVSSYNSPLHF. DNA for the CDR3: TGTGCCGGCAGCTTCAAAGGACGAGTCAGCTCCTATAATTCACCCCTCCACTTT.

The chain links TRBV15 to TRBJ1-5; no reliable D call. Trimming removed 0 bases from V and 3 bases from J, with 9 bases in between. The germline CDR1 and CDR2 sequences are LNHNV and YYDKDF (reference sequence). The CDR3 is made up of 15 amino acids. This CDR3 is CATSRDLRDNQPQHF. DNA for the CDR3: TGTGCCACCAGCAGAGATCTAAGGGACAATCAGCCCCAGCATTTT. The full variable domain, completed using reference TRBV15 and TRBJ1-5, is DAMVIQNPRYQVTQFGKPVTLSCSQTLNHNVMYWYQQKSSQAPKLLFHYYDKDFNNEADTPDNFQSRRPNTSFCFLDIRSPGLGDTAMYLCATSRDLRDNQPQHFGDGTRLSIL.